A single sample is the source of the 7 T cell receptor beta chains below, sequenced in a study of T cell responses to AZD1222 COVID-19 vaccine. Using immunoSEQ multiplex PCR, the repertoire was profiled, and TCRdb retains in-frame clones only, with some absent. The sample contains tens of thousands of clones, roughly 84% of which appear only once. The sequences come from peripheral blood, collected 28 days after the second AZD1222 dose. Receptors were obtained from an adult who received the AZD1222 COVID-19 vaccine.

The chain combines TRBV5-5 with TRBJ1-3; 11 nucleotides align to TRBD1. CDR3 size: 18 residues. V lost 0 bases, J lost 3 bases, and 8 bases stayed unmatched. Germline CDR1 and CDR2: SGHKS and YYEKEE (reference sequence). The CDR3: CASSLDWTGGRSGNTIYF. The CDR3 nucleotides read TGTGCCAGCAGCTTGGACTGGACAGGGGGCCGGAGTGGAAACACCATATATTTT.

About this clone itself: At the DNA level, this CDR3 is encoded by other sequences in the same sample as well. This chain connects TRBV2 to TRBJ1-2, with D maybe TRBD1 (5 bases). CDR3 length equals 13 residues. V gave up 0 bases and J gave up 5 bases, with 7 bases separating them. CDR1 SNHLY and CDR2 FYNNEI come from the germline V gene. CDR3 residues: CASSEAPGYGYTF. CDR3 nucleotide sequence: TGTGCCAGCAGTGAAGCGCCAGGGTATGGCTACACCTTC.

As DNA, the CDR3 is TGTGCCAGCAGCAAGTCAGTTGGCTACACCTTC. Protein sequence: CASSKSVGYTF. The chain is built from TRBV7-9 and TRBJ1-2, with D hard to call. V gave up 5 bases and J gave up 7 bases, with 8 bases separating them. Germline-derived CDR1 and CDR2 are SEHNR and FQNEAQ (reference sequence). The CDR3 extends over 11 amino acids. Based on the CDR3 plus reference TRBV7-9 and TRBJ1-2, the full variable domain is DTGVSQNPRHKITKRGQNVTFRCDPISEHNRLYWYRQTLGQGPEFLTYFQNEAQLEKSRLLSDRFSAERPKGSFSTLEIQRTEQGDSAMYLCASSKSVGYTFGSGTRLTVV.

The chain carries TRBV30 and TRBJ2-6; D gene unclear. Germline loops: CDR1 GTSNPN, CDR2 SVGIG (reference sequence). Trimming pared 3 bases from V and 4 bases from J, leaving 13 bases between. The CDR3 length is 15 residues. CDR3 coding DNA: TGTGCCTGGAGCCCCCCAATAACCGGGGCCAACGTCCTGACTTTC. It is translated as CAWSPPITGANVLTF. Variable domain in full (rest from reference TRBV30 and TRBJ2-6): SQTIHQWPATLVQPVGSPLSLECTVEGTSNPNLYWYRQAAGRGLQLLFYSVGIGQISSEVPQNLSASRPQDRQFILSSKKLLLSDSGFYLCAWSPPITGANVLTFGAGSRLTVL.

The chain has TRBV3-1 (or the pseudogene TRBV3-2) and TRBJ2-3; TRBD2 matches 8 bases. Looked up from germline, CDR1 is LGHDT and CDR2 is YNNKEL (reference sequence). The CDR3 length is 13 residues. The J segment lost 5 bases and the V segment lost 8 bases, leaving 6 bases of the junction unmatched. Here the CDR3 DNA reads TGTGCCAGCGGGGGACTAGAAAGAGATACGCAGTATTTT. This sequence encodes CASGGLERDTQYF.

The gene calls are TRBV5-8 and TRBJ2-1; TRBD2 aligns across 12 bases. This CDR3 is 16 amino acids long. With V trimmed by 3 bases and J by 0 bases, 1 base remained unmatched. Per the germline V gene, CDR1 is SGHTS and CDR2 is YDEGEE. The CDR3 loop is CASSWGLAGSYNEQFF. As DNA, the CDR3 is TGTGCCAGCAGCTGGGGACTAGCGGGCTCCTACAATGAGCAGTTCTTC.

The V and J genes are TRBV2 and TRBJ1-2; possibly TRBD1 for D (5 bases). The CDR3 is 15 amino acids. Trimming took 1 base from V and 12 from J, leaving 21 bases between them. Germline values: CDR1 SNHLY, CDR2 FYNNEI. The CDR3 loop is CASSEGRGGIGVDTF. As DNA, the CDR3 is TGTGCCAGCAGTGAAGGGCGAGGAGGAATAGGGGTTGACACCTTC.